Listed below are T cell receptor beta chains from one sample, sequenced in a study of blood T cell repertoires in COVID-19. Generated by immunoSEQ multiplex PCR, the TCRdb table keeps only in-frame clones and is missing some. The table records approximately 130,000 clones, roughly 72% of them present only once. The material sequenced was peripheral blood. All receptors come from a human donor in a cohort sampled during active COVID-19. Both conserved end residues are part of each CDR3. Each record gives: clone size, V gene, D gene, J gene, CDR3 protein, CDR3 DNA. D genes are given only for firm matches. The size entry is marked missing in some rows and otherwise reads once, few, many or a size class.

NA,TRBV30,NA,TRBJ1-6,CAWGTGTLPSPLHF,TGTGCCTGGGGGACCGGGACTCTACCTTCTCCCCTCCACTTT
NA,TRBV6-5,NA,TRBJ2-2,CASRPRQTNTGELFF,TGTGCCAGCAGACCCCGACAGACGAACACCGGGGAGCTGTTTTTT
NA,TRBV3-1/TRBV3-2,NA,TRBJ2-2,CASSQDFGGDTGELFF,TGTGCCAGCAGCCAAGATTTTGGCGGGGACACCGGGGAGCTGTTTTTT
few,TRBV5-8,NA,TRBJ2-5,CASSLGGPEETQYF,TGTGCCAGCAGCTTGGGGGGCCCGGAGGAGACCCAGTACTTC
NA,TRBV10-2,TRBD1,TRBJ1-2,CASSEYGAGGEGGYTF,TGCGCCAGCAGTGAATATGGGGCAGGGGGTGAAGGCGGCTACACCTTC
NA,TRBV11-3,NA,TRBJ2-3,CASSLGDFGTDTQYF,TGTGCCAGCAGCTTGGGGGACTTCGGCACAGATACGCAGTATTTT
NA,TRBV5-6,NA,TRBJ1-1,CASSLTPQGNTEAFF,TGTGCCAGCAGCTTGACCCCACAGGGGAACACTGAAGCTTTCTTT
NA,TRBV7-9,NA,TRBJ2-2,CASSLVSERELFF,TGTGCCAGCAGCTTAGTGAGTGAGCGGGAGCTGTTTTTT
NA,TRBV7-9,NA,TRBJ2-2,CASSSPFPARELFF,TGTGCCAGCAGCTCCCCCTTCCCAGCTAGAGAGCTGTTTTTT
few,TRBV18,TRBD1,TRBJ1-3,CASSPSGGRRNTIYF,TGTGCCAGCTCACCTTCAGGGGGGCGAAGAAACACCATATATTTT
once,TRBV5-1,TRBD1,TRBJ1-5,CASSFGTANQPQHF,TGCGCCAGCAGCTTCGGGACAGCCAATCAGCCCCAGCATTTT
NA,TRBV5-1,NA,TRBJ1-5,CASSWGGTSQPQHF,TGCGCCAGCAGCTGGGGAGGGACAAGTCAGCCCCAGCATTTT
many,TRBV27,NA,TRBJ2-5,CASSLSSPVETQYF,TGTGCCAGCAGTTTATCAAGCCCGGTGGAGACCCAGTACTTC
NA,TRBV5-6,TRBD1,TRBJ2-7,CASSVVAGTGSSYEQYF,TGTGCCAGCAGCGTCGTAGCCGGGACAGGGAGCTCCTACGAGCAGTACTTC
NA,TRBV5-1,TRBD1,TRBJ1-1,CASSNGPGTGEAEAFF,TGCGCCAGCAGCAATGGACCCGGGACAGGGGAGGCTGAAGCTTTCTTT
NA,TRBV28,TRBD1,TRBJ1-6,CASSLGGGHSPLHF,TGTGCCAGCAGTTTAGGAGGGGGCCATTCACCCCTCCACTTT
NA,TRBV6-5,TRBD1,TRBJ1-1,CASREGAVAEAFF,TGTGCCAGCAGGGAGGGGGCAGTAGCTGAAGCTTTCTTT
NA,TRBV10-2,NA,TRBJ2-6,CASSESSVSGANVLTF,TGCGCCAGCAGTGAGTCATCGGTGTCTGGGGCCAACGTCCTGACTTTC
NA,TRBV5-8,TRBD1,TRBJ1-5,CASSLGTGPNQPQHF,TGTGCCAGCAGCTTGGGGACAGGGCCGAATCAGCCCCAGCATTTT
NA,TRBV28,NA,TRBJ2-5,CASDAPGGGAETQYF,TGTGCCAGTGACGCCCCTGGAGGGGGGGCGGAGACCCAGTACTTC
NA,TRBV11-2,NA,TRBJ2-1,CASSLSRNNEQFF,TGTGCCAGCAGCTTGTCCCGTAACAATGAGCAGTTCTTC
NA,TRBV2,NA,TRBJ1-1,CASSLTGYTEAFF,TGTGCCAGCAGTCTCACAGGGTACACTGAAGCTTTCTTT
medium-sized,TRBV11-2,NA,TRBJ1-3,CASRLGDSRSGNTIYF,TGTGCCAGCAGGCTAGGCGACAGTCGATCGGGAAACACCATATATTTT
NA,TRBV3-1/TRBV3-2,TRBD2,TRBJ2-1,CASKVAGEYNEQFF,TGTGCCAGCAAAGTAGCGGGGGAGTACAATGAGCAGTTCTTC
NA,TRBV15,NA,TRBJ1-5,CATSRGQNSNQPQHF,TGTGCCACCAGCAGGGGGCAGAATAGCAATCAGCCCCAGCATTTT
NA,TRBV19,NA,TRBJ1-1,CASSAPREGNTEAFF,TGTGCCAGTAGTGCCCCCAGGGAGGGGAACACTGAAGCTTTCTTT
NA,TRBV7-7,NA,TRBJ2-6,CASSPGHFSGANVLTF,TGTGCCAGCAGCCCGGGACACTTCTCTGGGGCCAACGTCCTGACTTTC